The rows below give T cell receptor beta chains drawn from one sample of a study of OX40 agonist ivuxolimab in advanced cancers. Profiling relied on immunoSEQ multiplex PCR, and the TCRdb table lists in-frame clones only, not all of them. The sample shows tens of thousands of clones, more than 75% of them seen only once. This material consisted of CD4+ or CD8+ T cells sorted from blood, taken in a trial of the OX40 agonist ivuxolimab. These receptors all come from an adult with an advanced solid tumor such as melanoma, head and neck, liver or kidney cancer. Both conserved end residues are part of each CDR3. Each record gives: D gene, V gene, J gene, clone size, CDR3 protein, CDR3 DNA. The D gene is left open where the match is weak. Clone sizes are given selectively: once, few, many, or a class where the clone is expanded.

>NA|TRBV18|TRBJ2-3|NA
CASSPLERAADTQYF
TGTGCCAGCTCACCACTTGAGAGGGCTGCAGATACGCAGTATTTT
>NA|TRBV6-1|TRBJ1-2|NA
CASSEPGTSPGYTF
TGTGCCAGCAGTGAGCCAGGGACTTCGCCCGGCTACACCTTC
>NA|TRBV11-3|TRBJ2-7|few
CASSFQGGYEQYF
TGTGCCAGCAGCTTCCAGGGAGGATACGAGCAGTACTTC
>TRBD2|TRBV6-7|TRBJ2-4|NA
CASTTDGGLAGALAKNIQYF
TGTGCCAGCACCACAGACGGGGGACTAGCGGGGGCCCTAGCCAAAAACATTCAGTACTTC
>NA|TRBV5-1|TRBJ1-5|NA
CASSPTGDSNQPQHF
TGCGCCAGCAGCCCGACAGGAGATAGCAATCAGCCCCAGCATTTT
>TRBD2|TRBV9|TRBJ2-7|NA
CASSAGLAGEYEQYF
TGTGCCAGCAGCGCCGGACTAGCGGGAGAGTACGAGCAGTACTTC
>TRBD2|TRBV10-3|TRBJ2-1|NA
CAISSSGRADEQFF
TGTGCCATCAGCTCTAGCGGGAGGGCTGATGAGCAGTTCTTC
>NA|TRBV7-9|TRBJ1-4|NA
CASSLSASEEKLFF
TGTGCCAGCAGCTTAAGCGCCTCCGAAGAAAAACTGTTTTTT
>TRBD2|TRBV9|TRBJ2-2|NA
CASSVAGLGNTGELFF
TGTGCCAGCAGCGTAGCCGGACTAGGGAACACCGGGGAGCTGTTTTTT
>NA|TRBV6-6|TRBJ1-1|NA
CASQNGLNTEAFF
TGTGCCAGCCAAAATGGGTTGAACACTGAAGCTTTCTTT
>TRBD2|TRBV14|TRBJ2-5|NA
CASSQETSGRGETQYF
TGTGCCAGCAGCCAAGAAACTAGCGGGAGAGGTGAGACCCAGTACTTC
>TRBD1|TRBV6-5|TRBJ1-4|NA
CASRKRQGDEKLFF
TGTGCCAGCAGAAAAAGGCAGGGGGACGAAAAACTGTTTTTT
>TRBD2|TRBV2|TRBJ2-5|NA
CASSRLAGVQETQYF
TGTGCCAGCAGTCGACTAGCGGGGGTGCAAGAGACCCAGTACTTC
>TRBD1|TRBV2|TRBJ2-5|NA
CASNWGTGGKETQYF
TGTGCCAGCAACTGGGGGACAGGGGGCAAAGAGACCCAGTACTTC
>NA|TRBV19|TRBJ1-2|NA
CASRGVTFYGYTF
TGTGCCAGTAGAGGGGTAACGTTCTATGGCTACACCTTC
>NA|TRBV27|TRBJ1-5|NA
CASSLQGGNQPQHF
TGTGCCAGCAGTTTGCAAGGGGGCAATCAGCCCCAGCATTTT
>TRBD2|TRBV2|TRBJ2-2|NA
CASSDQRDVTGELFF
TGTGCCAGCAGTGACCAGCGGGATGTGACCGGGGAGCTGTTTTTT
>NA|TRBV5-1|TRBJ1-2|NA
CASSLGAGTTNYGYTF
TGCGCCAGCAGCTTGGGGGCCGGGACAACTAACTATGGCTACACCTTC
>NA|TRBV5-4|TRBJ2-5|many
CASSWAGRWQETQYF
TGTGCCAGCAGCTGGGCAGGGAGGTGGCAAGAGACCCAGTACTTC
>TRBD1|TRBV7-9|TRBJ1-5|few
CASSSQTGEAQPQHF
TGTGCCAGCAGCTCGCAAACAGGGGAGGCCCAGCCCCAGCATTTT
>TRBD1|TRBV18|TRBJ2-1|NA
CASSHRDRDYNEQFF
TGTGCCAGCTCTCACCGGGACAGGGATTACAATGAGCAGTTCTTC
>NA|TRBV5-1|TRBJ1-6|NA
CASSIQRDSPLHF
TGCGCCAGCAGCATTCAGCGCGATTCACCCCTCCACTTT
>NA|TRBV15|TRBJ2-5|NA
CAPRETQYF
TGTGCCCCGCGGGAGACCCAGTACTTC
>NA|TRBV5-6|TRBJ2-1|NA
CASSLGLINEQFF
TGTGCCAGCAGCCTTGGACTCATCAATGAGCAGTTCTTC
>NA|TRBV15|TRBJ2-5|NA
CATNVDRQETQYF
TGTGCCACCAACGTGGACAGACAAGAGACCCAGTACTTC
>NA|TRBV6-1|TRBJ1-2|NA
CASRQSPGLSGYTF
TGTGCCAGCAGGCAATCGCCGGGACTCTCTGGCTACACCTTC
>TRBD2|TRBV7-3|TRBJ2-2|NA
CASSLNGGTNTGELFF
TGTGCCAGCAGCTTAAACGGGGGGACGAACACCGGGGAGCTGTTTTTT
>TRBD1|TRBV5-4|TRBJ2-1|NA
CASRTGGASYNEQFF
TGTGCCAGCAGGACAGGGGGCGCGAGTTACAATGAGCAGTTCTTC
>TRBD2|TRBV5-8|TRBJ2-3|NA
CASSLFIAGSTDTQYF
TGTGCCAGCAGCTTGTTTATAGCGGGAAGCACAGATACGCAGTATTTT
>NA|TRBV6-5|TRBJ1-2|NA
CASGVYGYTF
TGTGCCAGCGGCGTCTATGGCTACACCTTC
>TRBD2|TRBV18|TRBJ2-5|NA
CASSPRSPGLAGSWETQYF
TGTGCCAGCTCACCAAGGTCTCCGGGACTAGCGGGGTCCTGGGAGACCCAGTACTTC
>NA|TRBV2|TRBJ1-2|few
CASSVVSYTF
TGTGCCAGCAGCGTGGTGAGCTACACCTTC
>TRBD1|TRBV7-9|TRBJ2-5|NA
CASSSLTGPQETQYF
TGTGCCAGCAGCTCGCTGACAGGGCCCCAAGAGACCCAGTACTTC
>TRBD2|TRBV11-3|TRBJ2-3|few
CASSRGGANTDTQYF
TGTGCCAGCAGCCGCGGGGGGGCTAACACAGATACGCAGTATTTT
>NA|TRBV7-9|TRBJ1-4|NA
CASSTHHSEKLFF
TGTGCCAGCAGCACGCACCACTCCGAAAAACTGTTTTTT
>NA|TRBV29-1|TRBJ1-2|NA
CSVYELVGGYTF
TGCAGCGTGTACGAACTGGTCGGGGGCTACACCTTC
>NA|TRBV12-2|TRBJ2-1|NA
CASRPDENYNEQFF
TGTGCAAGTCGCCCGGACGAGAACTACAATGAGCAGTTCTTC
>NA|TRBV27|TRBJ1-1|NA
CASRGPTRGTEAFF
TGTGCCAGCAGGGGACCAACAAGGGGCACTGAAGCTTTCTTT
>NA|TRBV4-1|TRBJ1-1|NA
CASSQVDRNTEAFF
TGCGCCAGCAGCCAAGTCGACAGGAACACTGAAGCTTTCTTT
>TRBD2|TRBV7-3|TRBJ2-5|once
CASSSGSAGGQETQYF
TGTGCCAGCAGCTCGGGGTCGGCGGGGGGTCAAGAGACCCAGTACTTC
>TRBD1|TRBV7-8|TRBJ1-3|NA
CASSTGGSGNTIYF
TGTGCCAGCAGCACAGGGGGCTCTGGAAACACCATATATTTT
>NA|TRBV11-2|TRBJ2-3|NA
CASSLGLGGSNTQYF
TGTGCCAGCAGCTTAGGCCTGGGGGGCTCGAATACGCAGTATTTT
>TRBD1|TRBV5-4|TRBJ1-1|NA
CASSPPGQGDTTEAFF
TGTGCCAGCAGCCCTCCGGGACAGGGGGACACTACTGAAGCTTTCTTT
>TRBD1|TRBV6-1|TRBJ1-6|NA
CASSEKPTGFAAPLHF
TGTGCCAGCAGTGAAAAACCGACAGGGTTCGCGGCACCCCTCCACTTT
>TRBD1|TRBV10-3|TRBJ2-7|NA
CAITNIQGTEQYF
TGTGCCATCACTAATATACAGGGGACCGAGCAGTACTTC
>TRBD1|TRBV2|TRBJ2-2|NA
CASRGQGGGNTGELFF
TGTGCCAGCAGGGGACAGGGTGGGGGAAACACCGGGGAGCTGTTTTTT
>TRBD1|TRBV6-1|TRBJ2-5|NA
CASSERVGTVWGETQYF
TGTGCCAGCAGTGAAAGGGTTGGGACAGTCTGGGGAGAGACCCAGTACTTC
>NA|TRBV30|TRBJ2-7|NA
CAWAGPQERQYF
TGTGCCTGGGCCGGGCCTCAAGAGCGACAGTACTTC
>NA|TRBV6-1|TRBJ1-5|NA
CASSERRIRQPQHF
TGTGCCAGCAGTGAAAGGCGGATACGTCAGCCCCAGCATTTT
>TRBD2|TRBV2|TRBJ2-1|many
CASKLAGVSGEQFF
TGTGCCAGCAAGCTAGCGGGCGTCTCAGGTGAGCAGTTCTTC